The 14 T cell receptor beta chains below come from one sample, sequenced in a study of monozygotic twins with inflammatory bowel disease. TCRdb re-called the 5' RACE reads, yielding one record per CDR3 amino acid sequence without DNA. The sample totals 330,000 or so distinct CDR3 sequences. The material sequenced was blood. Source of these receptors: a human donor with ulcerative colitis or Crohn's disease, or a healthy co-twin of an affected twin (not recorded which).

The chain carries TRBV15 and TRBJ2-3; without DNA, the TCRdb call of TRBD2 cannot be checked. This CDR3 is built from 16 residues. Germline loops: CDR1 LNHNV, CDR2 YYDKDF (reference sequence). The CDR3 loop is CATSKGAYPSTDTQYF.

This chain connects TRBV6-1 to TRBJ1-5; the TCRdb call, TRBD1, lacks DNA for checking. In germline, CDR1 is MNHNS, CDR2 SASEGT. The CDR3 runs to 14 residues. The CDR3 spells CASSVLPGETPQHF.

V and J are TRBV20-1 and TRBJ2-1. Germline lookup yields CDR1 DFQATT and CDR2 SNEGSKA (reference sequence). This CDR3 has 14 residues. CDR3 residues: CSASGGKWGNEQFF.

The V call is TRBV7-8, the J call TRBJ2-7; TCRdb lists TRBD1, though no DNA is available to test this call. CDR1 is SGHVS, CDR2 FQNEAQ, per germline. The CDR3 consists of 14 residues. CDR3 in amino acids: CASNNGQPTGEQYF.

The rearrangement uses TRBV19 and TRBJ2-3; TCRdb returns TRBD1, unconfirmable since there is no DNA. From germline, CDR1 is LNHDA and CDR2 SQIVND (reference sequence). The CDR3 length is 15 residues. The CDR3 is CASSTEAGDTDTQYF.

The chain has TRBV20-1 and TRBJ1-3. The CDR3 covers 15 residues. Germline V lookup: CDR1 DFQATT, CDR2 SNEGSKA (reference sequence). CDR3 sequence: CSASVPLFSGNTIYF.

This chain links TRBV20-1 with TRBJ2-2; absent DNA, TCRdb's TRBD2 call cannot be checked. Germline V gene data show CDR1 as DFQATT and CDR2 as SNEGSKA (reference sequence). The CDR3 totals 14 residues. The CDR3 loop is CSASRTSGTGELFF.

The chain employs TRBV6-1 and TRBJ2-7. In germline, CDR1 is MNHNS, CDR2 SASEGT. The CDR3 is 14 residues long. The CDR3 loop is CASSQHGRSYEQYF.

The CDR3 loop is CSVELRATEAFF. V gene TRBV29-1 combines with J gene TRBJ1-1. In germline, CDR1 is SQVTM, CDR2 ANQGSEA. The CDR3 is 12 amino acids.

The CDR3 loop is CASIRRTLANSPLHF. The V call is TRBV6-2 or TRBV6-3, the J call TRBJ1-6. The CDR3 has 15 amino acids. Germline CDR1 is MNHEY and CDR2 is SVGEGT.

The chain combines TRBV11-2 with TRBJ1-5. CDR1 is SGHAT and CDR2 is FQNNGV in the germline V gene. This CDR3 is 13 amino acids long. The CDR3 loop reads CASSLVSGQPQHF.

The rearrangement links TRBV7-9 to TRBJ1-4. The germline CDR1 and CDR2 sequences are SEHNR and FQNEAQ (reference sequence). The CDR3 covers 14 residues. CDR3 protein: CASSPSDLNEKLFF.

The chain joins TRBV5-4 to TRBJ2-5; there is no DNA to check the TCRdb D call of TRBD2. CDR1 and CDR2 (germline): SGHNT, YYREEE (reference sequence). The CDR3 has 17 amino acids. This CDR3 is CASSSPIGLAGRETQYF.

V is TRBV7-9 and J is TRBJ2-1. Germline V gene sequence: CDR1 SEHNR, CDR2 FQNEAQ (reference sequence). The CDR3 is 13 amino acids. CDR3 residues: CASSLLAQHEQFF. The full variable domain, with the rest looked up from reference TRBV7-9 and TRBJ2-1, is DTGVSQNPRHKITKRGQNVTFRCDPISEHNRLYWYRQTLGQGPEFLTYFQNEAQLEKSRLLSDRFSAERPKGSFSTLEIQRTEQGDSAMYLCASSLLAQHEQFFGPGTRLTVL.